A single T cell receptor (beta chain) is shown here with its context. Primed by a sample-barcoded 5' primer and a J-beta primer mix, a second PCR proceeded for roughly 7 to 11 cycles. TCRdb passed the 5' RACE reads through MiXCR, listing each CDR3 protein once. Among about 500,000 distinct CDR3 sequences listed, around 24% were seen once. This entry is derived from a study of blood T cells in healthy people across ages. These records were also assigned to another study, of T cells of mothers and their children. From that study: A few mothers and their six children, all healthy Caucasians, donated. Every microgram of extracted RNA entered cDNA synthesis, around 1.5 ug per 15 ul. The analysis detected no persistent microchimeric T cell clones.

The source is a boy between 10 and 17 years old in good health. The sequencing input was blood.

The CDR3 spells CSVSTQYGRGTEAFF. The CDR3 nucleotides are TGCAGCGTCTCGACCCAGTACGGCCGGGGCACTGAAGCTTTCTTT. V is TRBV29-1 and J is TRBJ1-1; D gene ambiguous. The CDR3 runs 15 residues. Trimming shortened V by 6 bases and J by 4 bases, and 21 bases separated the two germline ends. CDR1 is SQVTM, CDR2 ANQGSEA, per germline.